A selection of T cell receptor beta chains follows, all from one sample in a study of OX40 agonist ivuxolimab in advanced cancers. Produced via immunoSEQ multiplex PCR; TCRdb's table is partial and in-frame only. This sample has about 79,000 clones, with 90% found just once. This specimen was CD4+ or CD8+ T cells sorted from blood, taken in a trial of the OX40 agonist ivuxolimab. Every receptor here comes from an adult with an advanced solid tumor such as melanoma, head and neck, liver or kidney cancer. CDR3s include the opening cysteine and the closing phenylalanine or tryptophan. Each record gives: J gene, V gene, clone size, D gene, CDR3 DNA, CDR3 protein. A D gene is named only where the DNA matches it firmly. Rows may omit the clone size; those that give it use once, few, many or a size class.

TRBJ1-3 TRBV30 - - TGTGCCTGGAGTCAGAAAGTGGGGAACACCATATATTTT CAWSQKVGNTIYF
TRBJ1-2 TRBV5-4 - - TGTGCCAGCAGCTTTGGGGATTACTATGGCTACACCTTC CASSFGDYYGYTF
TRBJ2-2 TRBV6-1 - TRBD1 TGTGCCAGTCTTCCGACAGGGGGCCTATCTGGGGAGCTGTTTTTT CASLPTGGLSGELFF
TRBJ1-5 TRBV21-1 - - TGTGCCAGCAGCAATAAGAGATGGAACCAGCATTTT CASSNKRWNQHF
TRBJ1-2 TRBV11-2 - - TGTGCCAGCAGCTTAAACAGGGACATTTATGGCTACACCTTC CASSLNRDIYGYTF
TRBJ2-4 TRBV6-5 few - TGTGCCAGCAGTTTTTTAGCGGAACTGGGCAAAAACATTCAGTACTTC CASSFLAELGKNIQYF
TRBJ1-2 TRBV2 - - TGTGCCAGCAGTGACACAACCAGGGCCGGAGACTATGGCTACACCTTC CASSDTTRAGDYGYTF
TRBJ2-3 TRBV2 - - TGTGCCAGCAGAGGACAGAGCACAGATACGCAGTATTTT CASRGQSTDTQYF
TRBJ1-6 TRBV7-2 - TRBD1 TGTGCCAGCAGCCCCCGACAGGGGAATTCACCCCTCCACTTT CASSPRQGNSPLHF
TRBJ1-4 TRBV2 - - TGTGCCAGCAGTGAAAGGATGGCAAAACTGTTTTTT CASSERMAKLFF
TRBJ2-2 TRBV7-9 - TRBD2 TGTGCCATCCGGACTAGCGGTAACGGGGAGCTGTTTTTT CAIRTSGNGELFF
TRBJ1-5 TRBV23-1 - TRBD1 TGCGCCAGCAGTCAATCGGAGCAGGGGGCGAGTCAGCCCCAGCATTTT CASSQSEQGASQPQHF
TRBJ1-6 TRBV4-1 - - TGCGCCAGCAGTAAGGGAGTTGCCCGAGGGGTCAATTCACCCCTCCACTTT CASSKGVARGVNSPLHF
TRBJ2-1 TRBV5-1 - - TGCGCCAGCAGCCCCGGTACCCCGTCGGAAAAGCAGTTCTTC CASSPGTPSEKQFF
TRBJ2-3 TRBV7-2 - TRBD1 TGTGCCAGCAGCCGACCCCCGGGACAGGGGGCCGCAGATACGCAGTATTTT CASSRPPGQGAADTQYF
TRBJ1-1 TRBV6-1 once - TGTGCCAGCAAAAGGACTGAAGCTTTCTTT CASKRTEAFF